The clone carrying this T cell receptor beta chain was seen only a few times. The length of the CDR3 is 13 residues. CDR1 and CDR2 (germline): LNHDA, SQIVND (reference sequence). V was trimmed by 7 bases and J by 6 bases, leaving 12 bases between them. The sample originates from a study of OX40 agonist ivuxolimab in advanced cancers. Generated by immunoSEQ multiplex PCR, the TCRdb table keeps only in-frame clones and is missing some. This repertoire shows approximately 66,000 clones, around 87% found once; its top ten account for about 1.2%. The sample was CD4+ or CD8+ T cells sorted from blood, taken in a trial of the OX40 agonist ivuxolimab. This sequence was found in an adult with an advanced solid tumor such as melanoma, head and neck, liver or kidney cancer. The gene calls are TRBV19 and TRBJ1-4; D not resolved. CDR3 region: CASNDGPHEKLFF. CDR3 nucleotide sequence: TGTGCCAGTAATGACGGACCCCATGAAAAACTGTTTTTT.